The present entry profiles one T cell receptor (beta chain) with its context. The V end was cut by 4 bases, the J end by 1 base, with 14 bases between. There are 17 residues in the CDR3. Germline-derived CDR1 and CDR2 are SGHVS and FQNEAQ. The data belong to a study of PD-L1 blockade in urothelial cancer. Study as a whole: Patients previously received 0 to 3 chemotherapy regimens. After treatment start, blood was analyzed at 3 weeks (second dose) and at 6 weeks. Blood gave a median approximately 150,000 T cells.

Sequencing used immunoSEQ multiplex PCR; TCRdb keeps in-frame clones, though not all of them. The table has 100,000 or so clones, 70% to 90% seen once; the top ten hold 2% to 2.5%. Samples were collected from each patient before treatment and during treatment. Each patient gave between 1 and 8 of them in total. The J gene is TRBJ1-6, the V gene TRBV7-8; possibly TRBD1 for D (5 bases). This clonotype was sampled from a man in his fifties with urothelial cancer. Sequences were derived from PBMCs, sampled around atezolizumab (anti-PD-L1) treatment. CDR3 DNA: TGTGCCAGCAGCTACGGCGGGGGATTTTCCTATAATTCACCCCTCCACTTT. It specifies CASSYGGGFSYNSPLHF. Full variable domain (missing parts from reference TRBV7-8 and TRBJ1-6): GAGVSQSPRYKVAKRGQDVALRCDPISGHVSLFWYQQALGQGPEFLTYFQNEAQLDKSGLPSDRFFAERPEGSVSTLKIQRTQQEDSAVYLCASSYGGGFSYNSPLHFGNGTRLTVT.